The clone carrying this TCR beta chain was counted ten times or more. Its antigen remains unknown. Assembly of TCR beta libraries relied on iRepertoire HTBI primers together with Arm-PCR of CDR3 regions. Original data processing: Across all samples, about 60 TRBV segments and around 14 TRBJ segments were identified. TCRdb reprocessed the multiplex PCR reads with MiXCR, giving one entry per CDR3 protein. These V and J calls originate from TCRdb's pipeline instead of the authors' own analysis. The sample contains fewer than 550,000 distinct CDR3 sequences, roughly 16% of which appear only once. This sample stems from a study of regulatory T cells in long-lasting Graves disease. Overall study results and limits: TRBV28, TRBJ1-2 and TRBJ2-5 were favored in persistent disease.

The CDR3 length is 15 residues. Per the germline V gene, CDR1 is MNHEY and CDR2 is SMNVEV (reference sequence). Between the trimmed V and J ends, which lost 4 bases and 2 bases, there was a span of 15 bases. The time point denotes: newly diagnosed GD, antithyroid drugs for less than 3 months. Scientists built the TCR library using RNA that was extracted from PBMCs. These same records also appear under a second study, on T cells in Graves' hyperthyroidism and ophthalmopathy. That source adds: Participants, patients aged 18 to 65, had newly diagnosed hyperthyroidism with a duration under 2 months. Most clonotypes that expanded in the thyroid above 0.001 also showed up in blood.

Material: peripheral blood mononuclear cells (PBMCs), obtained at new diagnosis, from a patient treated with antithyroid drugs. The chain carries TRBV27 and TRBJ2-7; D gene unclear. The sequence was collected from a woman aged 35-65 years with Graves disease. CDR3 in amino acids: CASSSIARLTYEQYF. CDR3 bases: TGTGCCAGCAGTTCTATTGCCCGACTCACCTACGAGCAGTACTTC.